These T cell receptor beta chains were read from a single sample in a study of human T cells and chemical hapten exposure. A single record per CDR3 protein comes from TCRdb applying MiXCR to the RACE reads. The sample includes roughly 150,000 distinct CDR3 sequences, approximately 12% of them seen just once. Sequences were derived from whole blood, sampled in connection with sensitization to the hapten diphenylcyclopropenone (DPC). These receptors were taken from a woman between 45 and 65 years old with alopecia areata. Some clones in this sample may be carry-over from other donors' samples. Each CDR3 is given with its conserved first and last residue. The order of the fields is D gene, J gene, clone size, V gene, CDR3 protein, CDR3 DNA. The D gene is left open where the match is weak. Clone size, where shown, is once, few, many, or a class for clones that have expanded.

d_gene: NA
j_gene: TRBJ2-7
abundance: few
v_gene: TRBV27
CDR3aa: CASSLLNDYEQYF
CDR3nt: TGTGCCAGCAGTTTATTGAATGACTACGAGCAGTACTTC

d_gene: TRBD1
j_gene: TRBJ1-5
abundance: many
v_gene: TRBV19
CDR3aa: CASSKAGTGGVQPQHF
CDR3nt: TGTGCCAGTAGTAAAGCCGGGACAGGGGGCGTTCAGCCCCAGCATTTT

d_gene: TRBD2
j_gene: TRBJ2-1
abundance: many
v_gene: TRBV11-2
CDR3aa: CASSSSGRGSYNEQFF
CDR3nt: TGTGCCAGTTCCAGTAGCGGGAGGGGGTCCTACAATGAGCAGTTCTTC

d_gene: TRBD2
j_gene: TRBJ2-3
abundance: many
v_gene: TRBV12-3/TRBV12-4
CDR3aa: CASSFSGRAIDTQYF
CDR3nt: TGTGCCAGCAGTTTTAGTGGGAGGGCGATAGATACGCAGTATTTT

d_gene: TRBD2
j_gene: TRBJ2-1
abundance: few
v_gene: TRBV18
CDR3aa: CASSPPGLAGGRYEQFF
CDR3nt: TGTGCCAGCTCACCCCCGGGACTAGCGGGAGGGCGGTATGAGCAGTTCTTC

d_gene: NA
j_gene: TRBJ2-7
abundance: many
v_gene: TRBV7-9
CDR3aa: CASSLALGGTTYEQYF
CDR3nt: TGTGCCAGCAGCTTAGCGCTCGGCGGTACCACCTACGAGCAGTACTTC

d_gene: NA
j_gene: TRBJ2-3
abundance: few
v_gene: TRBV28
CDR3aa: CASRGGVQTNTDTQYF
CDR3nt: TGTGCCAGCAGAGGGGGGGTTCAAACCAACACAGATACGCAGTATTTT

d_gene: NA
j_gene: TRBJ2-3
abundance: NA
v_gene: TRBV7-6
CDR3aa: CASSSEQTDTQYF
CDR3nt: TGTGCCAGCAGCTCAGAGCAGACAGATACGCAGTATTTT

d_gene: TRBD2
j_gene: TRBJ2-7
abundance: many
v_gene: TRBV12-3/TRBV12-4
CDR3aa: CASSLTSGRGEQYF
CDR3nt: TGTGCCAGCAGTTTGACTAGCGGGAGGGGCGAGCAGTACTTC

d_gene: NA
j_gene: TRBJ2-7
abundance: NA
v_gene: TRBV29-1
CDR3aa: CSAAGTTYEQYF
CDR3nt: TGCAGCGCCGCCGGAACCACCTACGAGCAGTACTTC

d_gene: TRBD1
j_gene: TRBJ2-7
abundance: NA
v_gene: TRBV20-1
CDR3aa: CSAREDRGSYEQYF
CDR3nt: TGCAGTGCTAGGGAGGACAGGGGGTCCTACGAGCAGTACTTC

d_gene: NA
j_gene: TRBJ2-7
abundance: few
v_gene: TRBV29-1
CDR3aa: CSAQPGRSYEQYF
CDR3nt: TGCAGCGCTCAACCGGGACGGTCCTACGAGCAGTACTTC

d_gene: NA
j_gene: TRBJ2-5
abundance: once
v_gene: TRBV6-1
CDR3aa: CASSRTETQETQYF
CDR3nt: TGTGCCAGCAGCCGGACAGAGACTCAAGAGACCCAGTACTTC

d_gene: NA
j_gene: TRBJ2-3
abundance: few
v_gene: TRBV18
CDR3aa: CASSPIGGTDTQYF
CDR3nt: TGTGCCAGCTCACCAATCGGCGGCACAGATACGCAGTATTTT

d_gene: TRBD1
j_gene: TRBJ2-2
abundance: NA
v_gene: TRBV2
CDR3aa: CASSILRDRGTGELFF
CDR3nt: TGTGCCAGCAGTATCCTCCGGGACAGAGGCACCGGGGAGCTGTTTTTT

d_gene: NA
j_gene: TRBJ2-1
abundance: many
v_gene: TRBV7-6
CDR3aa: CASRHDGEQFF
CDR3nt: TGTGCCAGTCGACACGACGGTGAGCAGTTCTTC

d_gene: NA
j_gene: TRBJ1-1
abundance: few
v_gene: TRBV29-1
CDR3aa: CSVSSGTTEAFF
CDR3nt: TGCAGCGTTTCCTCCGGGACCACTGAAGCTTTCTTT

d_gene: TRBD2
j_gene: TRBJ2-6
abundance: few
v_gene: TRBV29-1
CDR3aa: CSVGGNSGANVLTF
CDR3nt: TGCAGCGTGGGAGGGAACTCTGGGGCCAACGTCCTGACTTTC

d_gene: NA
j_gene: TRBJ2-7
abundance: NA
v_gene: TRBV5-1
CDR3aa: CASSFNINYEQYF
CDR3nt: TGCGCCAGCAGCTTTAACATCAACTACGAGCAGTACTTC

d_gene: NA
j_gene: TRBJ1-5
abundance: NA
v_gene: TRBV6-2/TRBV6-3
CDR3aa: CASRAGRINQPQHF
CDR3nt: TGTGCCAGCAGGGCGGGACGGATCAATCAGCCCCAGCATTTT

d_gene: NA
j_gene: TRBJ2-3
abundance: NA
v_gene: TRBV7-2
CDR3aa: CASSLARAYSSTDTQYF
CDR3nt: TGTGCCAGCAGCTTAGCGAGAGCGTACTCTAGCACAGATACGCAGTATTTT

d_gene: NA
j_gene: TRBJ2-3
abundance: few
v_gene: TRBV29-1
CDR3aa: CSVEGLFRTRGTRDTQYF
CDR3nt: TGCAGCGTTGAAGGCCTTTTCCGCACCCGGGGTACCAGAGATACGCAGTATTTT

d_gene: NA
j_gene: TRBJ1-1
abundance: many
v_gene: TRBV28
CDR3aa: CAAIAGGRTEAFF
CDR3nt: TGTGCGGCGATTGCGGGGGGTAGGACTGAAGCTTTCTTT

d_gene: NA
j_gene: TRBJ1-4
abundance: few
v_gene: TRBV7-9
CDR3aa: CASSPRGEKLFF
CDR3nt: TGTGCCAGCAGCCCGAGAGGTGAAAAACTGTTTTTT

d_gene: NA
j_gene: TRBJ2-1
abundance: many
v_gene: TRBV7-9
CDR3aa: CASSPTGNYNEQFF
CDR3nt: TGTGCCAGCAGCCCTACCGGGAACTACAATGAGCAGTTCTTC

d_gene: TRBD1
j_gene: TRBJ1-5
abundance: few
v_gene: TRBV12-3/TRBV12-4
CDR3aa: CASSPRDRGGVRYQPQHF
CDR3nt: TGTGCCAGCAGTCCCCGGGACAGGGGGGGAGTTAGGTATCAGCCCCAGCATTTT

d_gene: NA
j_gene: TRBJ1-2
abundance: few
v_gene: TRBV20-1
CDR3aa: CSARQQGAGYTF
CDR3nt: TGCAGTGCTAGACAGCAGGGCGCTGGCTACACCTTC

d_gene: TRBD2
j_gene: TRBJ2-7
abundance: NA
v_gene: TRBV20-1
CDR3aa: CSATRTSGRVGKEQYF
CDR3nt: TGCAGTGCTACGAGGACTAGCGGGAGGGTTGGGAAAGAGCAGTACTTC

d_gene: NA
j_gene: TRBJ2-3
abundance: NA
v_gene: TRBV20-1
CDR3aa: CSASGQLGDTQYF
CDR3nt: TGCAGTGCTAGTGGCCAGCTGGGAGATACGCAGTATTTT

d_gene: TRBD1
j_gene: TRBJ2-5
abundance: few
v_gene: TRBV28
CDR3aa: CASSFRDRSETQYF
CDR3nt: TGTGCCAGCAGTTTCCGGGACAGGTCAGAGACCCAGTACTTC

d_gene: NA
j_gene: TRBJ1-4
abundance: many
v_gene: TRBV9
CDR3aa: CASSVDTGNEKLFF
CDR3nt: TGTGCCAGCAGCGTAGACACGGGTAATGAAAAACTGTTTTTT

d_gene: NA
j_gene: TRBJ1-1
abundance: many
v_gene: TRBV18
CDR3aa: CASSQQNRGANTEAFF
CDR3nt: TGTGCCAGCTCACAACAGAATAGGGGTGCGAACACTGAAGCTTTCTTT

d_gene: NA
j_gene: TRBJ2-7
abundance: few
v_gene: TRBV6-1
CDR3aa: CASGRVSFSYEQYF
CDR3nt: TGTGCCAGCGGCCGGGTGTCCTTCTCCTACGAGCAGTACTTC

d_gene: TRBD1
j_gene: TRBJ1-2
abundance: few
v_gene: TRBV5-1
CDR3aa: CASSLLAQGQTYGYTF
CDR3nt: TGCGCCAGCAGCTTGTTGGCTCAGGGACAGACCTATGGCTACACCTTC

d_gene: TRBD1
j_gene: TRBJ2-5
abundance: NA
v_gene: TRBV29-1
CDR3aa: CSYATGSSGTQYF
CDR3nt: TGCAGTTATGCGACAGGGTCCTCCGGGACCCAGTACTTC

d_gene: TRBD1
j_gene: TRBJ2-7
abundance: few
v_gene: TRBV7-9
CDR3aa: CASSWTGGIGYEQYF
CDR3nt: TGTGCCAGCAGCTGGACAGGGGGCATTGGATACGAGCAGTACTTC

d_gene: NA
j_gene: TRBJ2-7
abundance: NA
v_gene: TRBV30
CDR3aa: CAWSTGGASYEQYF
CDR3nt: TGTGCCTGGAGTACAGGGGGGGCGTCCTACGAGCAGTACTTC

d_gene: TRBD2
j_gene: TRBJ2-1
abundance: many
v_gene: TRBV6-2/TRBV6-3
CDR3aa: CASTRGGDINNEQFF
CDR3nt: TGTGCCAGCACTCGGGGAGGGGATATAAACAATGAGCAGTTCTTC

d_gene: TRBD2
j_gene: TRBJ2-1
abundance: few
v_gene: TRBV5-1
CDR3aa: CASSRVAGSPPNNEQFF
CDR3nt: TGCGCCAGCAGCAGAGTAGCGGGATCTCCTCCAAACAATGAGCAGTTCTTC

d_gene: NA
j_gene: TRBJ2-7
abundance: few
v_gene: TRBV5-5
CDR3aa: CASSYRELDTYEQYF
CDR3nt: TGTGCCAGCAGCTACCGGGAGCTTGATACCTACGAGCAGTACTTC

d_gene: NA
j_gene: TRBJ2-2
abundance: many
v_gene: TRBV7-2
CDR3aa: CARGGTVNTGELFF
CDR3nt: TGTGCCAGGGGGGGAACGGTGAACACCGGGGAGCTGTTTTTT

d_gene: NA
j_gene: TRBJ1-6
abundance: few
v_gene: TRBV27
CDR3aa: CASMRVASYNSPLHF
CDR3nt: TGTGCCAGCATGAGGGTGGCCTCCTATAATTCACCCCTCCACTTT